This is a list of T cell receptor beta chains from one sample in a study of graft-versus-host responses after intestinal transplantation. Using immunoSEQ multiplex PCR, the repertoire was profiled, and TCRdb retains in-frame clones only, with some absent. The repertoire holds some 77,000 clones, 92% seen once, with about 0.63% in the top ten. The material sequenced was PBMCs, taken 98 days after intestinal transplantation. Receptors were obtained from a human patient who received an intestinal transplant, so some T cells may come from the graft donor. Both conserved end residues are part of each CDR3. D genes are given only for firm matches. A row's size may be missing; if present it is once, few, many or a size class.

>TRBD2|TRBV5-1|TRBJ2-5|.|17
TGCGCCAGCAGCTTGGCCGGGAGCGGGGGGGCTCAAGAGACCCAGTACTTC
CASSLAGSGGAQETQYF
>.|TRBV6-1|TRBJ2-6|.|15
TGTGCCAGCAGTGAAGAAGGGTATGGGGCCAACGTCCTGACTTTC
CASSEEGYGANVLTF
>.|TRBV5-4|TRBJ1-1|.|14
TGTGCCAGCAGCTTTAGCGGGGGAATGACTGAAGCTTTCTTT
CASSFSGGMTEAFF
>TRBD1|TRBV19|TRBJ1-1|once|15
TGTGCCAGTAGTATGGGACAGGGGGGTTCCACTGAAGCTTTCTTT
CASSMGQGGSTEAFF
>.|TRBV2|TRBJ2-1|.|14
TGTGCCAGCAGAAGGGTCCCGGCCTACAATGAGCAGTTCTTC
CASRRVPAYNEQFF
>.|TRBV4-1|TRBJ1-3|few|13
TGCGCCAGCAGCCTCCCCTCAGGAAACACCATATATTTT
CASSLPSGNTIYF
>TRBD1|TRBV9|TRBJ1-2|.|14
TGTGCCAGCAGCGCACAGGGGGAACACTATGGCTACACCTTC
CASSAQGEHYGYTF
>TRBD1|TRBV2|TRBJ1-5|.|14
TGTGCCAGCAGTGGAGACAGGGTTGGGCAGCCCCAGCATTTT
CASSGDRVGQPQHF
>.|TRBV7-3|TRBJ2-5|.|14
TGTGCCAGCAGCCCGGGAGACAGGGAAGAGACCCAGTACTTC
CASSPGDREETQYF
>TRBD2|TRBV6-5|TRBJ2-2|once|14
TGTGCCAGCAGTTATAGCGGGGTTCCCGGGGAGCTGTTTTTT
CASSYSGVPGELFF
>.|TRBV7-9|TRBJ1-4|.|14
TGTGCCAGCAGCCCGCAGGAAACTAATGAAAAACTGTTTTTT
CASSPQETNEKLFF
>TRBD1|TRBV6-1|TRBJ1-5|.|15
TGTGCCAGCTCAAAAGGCGGGACAGGCAATCAGCCCCAGCATTTT
CASSKGGTGNQPQHF
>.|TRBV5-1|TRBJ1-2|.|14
TGCGCCAGCAGCTTGGCTAGGGGCTGCTATGGCTACACCTTC
CASSLARGCYGYTF
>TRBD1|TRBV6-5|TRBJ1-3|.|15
TGTGCCAGCAGTCGCTACAGGGGCTCTGGAAACACCATATATTTT
CASSRYRGSGNTIYF
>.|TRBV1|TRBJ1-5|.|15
TGCACCAGCCCCTTTAGATTCTATAGCAATCAGCCCCAGCATTTT
CTSPFRFYSNQPQHF
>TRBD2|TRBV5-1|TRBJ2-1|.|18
TGCGCCAGCAGCGCAACTCTACTAGCGGGAGTGGAGTACAATGAGCAGTTCTTC
CASSATLLAGVEYNEQFF
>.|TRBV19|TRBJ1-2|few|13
TGTGCCAGTAGTATGGGACATAACTATGGCTACACCTTC
CASSMGHNYGYTF
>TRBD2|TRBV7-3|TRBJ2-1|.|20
TGTGCCAGCAGCTTATATGACGCACTAGCGGGTTTGAGCTCCTACAATGAGCAGTTCTTC
CASSLYDALAGLSSYNEQFF
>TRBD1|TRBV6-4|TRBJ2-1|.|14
TGTGCCAGCAGCCAGGACAGGGTTAGCAATGAGCAGTTCTTC
CASSQDRVSNEQFF
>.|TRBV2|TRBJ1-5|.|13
TGTGCCAGCACGAGGAATAGCAATCAGCCCCAGCATTTT
CASTRNSNQPQHF
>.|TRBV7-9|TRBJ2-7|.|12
TGTGCCAGCAGCCCCGACCCCTACGAGCAGTACTTC
CASSPDPYEQYF
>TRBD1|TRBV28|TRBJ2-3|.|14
TGTGCCAGCAGTAAGGACAGGGGGACAGATACGCAGTATTTT
CASSKDRGTDTQYF
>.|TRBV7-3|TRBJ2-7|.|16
TGTGCCAGCAGCTTAGATACGGGACGCCACCCCTACGAGCAGTACTTC
CASSLDTGRHPYEQYF
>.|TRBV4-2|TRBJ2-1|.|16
TGTGCCAGCAGCCAAGATCCCCTAGCGAGGTACAATGAGCAGTTCTTC
CASSQDPLARYNEQFF
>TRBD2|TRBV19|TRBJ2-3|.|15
TGTGCCAGTAGTATAGTGGGACTAGCTCCAGATACGCAGTATTTT
CASSIVGLAPDTQYF
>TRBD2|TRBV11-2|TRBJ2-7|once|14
TGTGCCAGCAGCTTAGACCGGACTAGCGGCGAGCAGTACTTC
CASSLDRTSGEQYF
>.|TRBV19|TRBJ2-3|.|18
TGTGCCAGTAGTATGGAGGGACCTCTCCTATCCTCCACAGATACGCAGTATTTT
CASSMEGPLLSSTDTQYF
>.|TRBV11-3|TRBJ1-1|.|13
TGTGCCAGCAGCCCCGGATCACACACTGAAGCTTTCTTT
CASSPGSHTEAFF
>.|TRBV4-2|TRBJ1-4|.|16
TGTGCCAGCAGCCAAGAGACCTTTCTAACTAATGAAAAACTGTTTTTT
CASSQETFLTNEKLFF
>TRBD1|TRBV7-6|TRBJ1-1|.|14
TGTGCCAGCAGCCCTTGGGACAGGGACACTGAAGCTTTCTTT
CASSPWDRDTEAFF
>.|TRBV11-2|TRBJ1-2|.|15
TGTGCCAGCAGCTCCCCCGGGGGCGCCTCCTATGGCTACACCTTC
CASSSPGGASYGYTF
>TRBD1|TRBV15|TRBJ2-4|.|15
TGTGCCACCAGCCCCCGGACAGGCGGCTTAAACATTCAGTACTTC
CATSPRTGGLNIQYF
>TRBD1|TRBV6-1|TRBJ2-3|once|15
TGTGCCAGCACCAGAACAGGGGGCAGCACAGATACGCAGTATTTT
CASTRTGGSTDTQYF
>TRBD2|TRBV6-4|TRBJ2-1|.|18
TGTGCCAGCAGTGACGAGCATAACACTGGCGGGAGTTGGGATGAGCAGTTCTTC
CASSDEHNTGGSWDEQFF
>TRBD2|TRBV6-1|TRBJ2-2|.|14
TGTGCCAGCAGTACACTAGCGGGAACCGGGGAGCTGTTTTTT
CASSTLAGTGELFF
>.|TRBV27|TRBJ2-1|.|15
TGTGCCAGCAGTTTTGGACAGACCCCTCACAATGAGCAGTTCTTC
CASSFGQTPHNEQFF
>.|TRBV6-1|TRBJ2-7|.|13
TGTGCCAGCAAACGGGACGGAGGCTACGAGCAGTACTTC
CASKRDGGYEQYF
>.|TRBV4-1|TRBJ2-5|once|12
TGCGCCAGCACCTCTCGCGGCGGGACCCAGTACTTC
CASTSRGGTQYF
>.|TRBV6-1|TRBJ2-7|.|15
TGTGCCAGCAGTGAGCGGGGGACAGCATCCTACGAGCAGTACTTC
CASSERGTASYEQYF
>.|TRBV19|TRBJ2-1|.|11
TGTGCCAGTCTATCTACAGGTGAGCAGTTCTTC
CASLSTGEQFF
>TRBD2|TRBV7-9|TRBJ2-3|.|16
TGTGCCAGCAGCTCCTTCCGGGGGGGCTATACAGATACGCAGTATTTT
CASSSFRGGYTDTQYF
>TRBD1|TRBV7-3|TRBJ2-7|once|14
TGTGCCAGCAGCTTGGGACAGGGGGCGGGCGAGCAGTACTTC
CASSLGQGAGEQYF
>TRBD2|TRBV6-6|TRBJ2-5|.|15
TGTGCCAGCAGTTACAAAGCGGGAGTGGTGGAGACCCAGTACTTC
CASSYKAGVVETQYF
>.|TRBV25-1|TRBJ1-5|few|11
TGTGCCAGGGACAGCAATCAGCCCCAGCATTTT
CARDSNQPQHF
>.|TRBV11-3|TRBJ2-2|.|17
TGTGCCAGCAGCTCGGGGGAACCCAGTCTTGGCACCGGGGAGCTGTTTTTT
CASSSGEPSLGTGELFF
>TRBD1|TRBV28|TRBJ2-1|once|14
TGTGCCAGCAGTTGGGACAGGGAGGGGAATGAGCAGTTCTTC
CASSWDREGNEQFF
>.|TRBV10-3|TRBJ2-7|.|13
TGTGCCATCAGTGACGGGGTAGGCTACGAGCAGTACTTC
CAISDGVGYEQYF
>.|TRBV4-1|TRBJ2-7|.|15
TGCGCCAGCAGCCAAGAGGGGAGGCCGGGGTACGAGCAGTACTTC
CASSQEGRPGYEQYF
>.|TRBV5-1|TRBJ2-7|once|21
TGCGCCAGCAGCAATGGCCCGAAAATCTTCCGGGACACCAGAATGGGGAACGAGCAGTACTTC
CASSNGPKIFRDTRMGNEQYF
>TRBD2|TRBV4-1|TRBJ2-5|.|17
TGCGCCAGCAGCCCCACCGGGACTAGCCCCATCGGGGAGACCCAGTACTTC
CASSPTGTSPIGETQYF
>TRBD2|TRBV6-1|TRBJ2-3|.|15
TGTGCCAGCAGTGGGACTAGCGGGGGGGCAGATACGCAGTATTTT
CASSGTSGGADTQYF